Below, 25 T cell receptor beta chains from the same sample are listed, as sequenced in a study of blood T cell repertoires in COVID-19. TCRdb's copy holds only in-frame clones and misses some; the assay was immunoSEQ multiplex PCR. The sample holds about 250,000 clones, 90% to 95% seen once. Source material: PBMCs or T cells enriched from blood (not recorded which). The source of these receptors is a woman aged 18 to 35 who had recovered from COVID-19.

The V and J genes are TRBV11-3 and TRBJ2-5, with D unresolved. Germline V CDR1 and CDR2: SGHNT, YENEEA. Between the trimmed V and J ends, which lost 1 base and 1 base, there was a span of 16 bases. CDR3 size: 17 residues. The CDR3 sequence: CASSLGSPAAAQETQYF. Written as DNA, the CDR3 is TGTGCCAGCAGCTTAGGAAGTCCTGCGGCAGCCCAAGAGACCCAGTACTTC.

The rearrangement links TRBV7-3 to TRBJ1-1, with D uncertain. The CDR3 loop spans 13 amino acids. Germline CDR1 reads SGHTA; CDR2 reads FQGTGA. V lost 4 bases and J 3 bases, leaving 9 bases between the germline ends. The CDR3 sequence is CASSSSSDTEAFF. In DNA form, the CDR3 reads TGTGCCAGCAGCTCATCATCGGACACTGAAGCTTTCTTT. Full variable domain (rest looked up from reference TRBV7-3 and TRBJ1-1): GAGVSQTPSNKVTEKGKYVELRCDPISGHTALYWYRQSLGQGPEFLIYFQGTGAADDSGLPNDRFFAVRPEGSVSTLKIQRTERGDSAVYLCASSSSSDTEAFFGQGTRLTVV.

V is TRBV27 and J is TRBJ2-1; tentative D call: TRBD1 (6 bases). The CDR3 totals 18 residues. Per the germline V gene, CDR1 is MNHEY and CDR2 is SMNVEV (reference sequence). The V and J ends lost 6 bases and 5 bases respectively, with 26 bases between them. In DNA, the CDR3 is TGTGCCAGCAGCCCAATACTGGACTCAGGGGAACCCAACAATGAGCAGTTCTTC. Translation: CASSPILDSGEPNNEQFF.

The chain employs TRBV18 and TRBJ2-1; the D gene is possibly TRBD1 (5 bases). Germline V lookup: CDR1 KGHSH, CDR2 LQKENI. The CDR3 loop spans 15 amino acids. Trimming left V 3 bases short and J 2 bases short, with 11 bases between. This CDR3 reads CASSPTTVAYNEQFF. CDR3 bases: TGTGCCAGCTCACCCACGACAGTAGCCTACAATGAGCAGTTCTTC.

The chain joins TRBV7-9 to TRBJ1-4; 7 bases line up with TRBD1. Unmatched junction bases numbered 8, after V lost 5 bases and J lost 5 bases. The length of the CDR3 is 15 residues. Germline CDR1 is SEHNR and CDR2 is FQNEAQ (reference sequence). The CDR3 here is CASSPPAQGNEKLFF. The CDR3 DNA is TGTGCCAGCAGCCCCCCGGCACAGGGGAATGAAAAACTGTTTTTT. The full variable domain, its missing parts supplied by reference TRBV7-9 and TRBJ1-4, is DTGVSQNPRHKITKRGQNVTFRCDPISEHNRLYWYRQTLGQGPEFLTYFQNEAQLEKSRLLSDRFSAERPKGSFSTLEIQRTEQGDSAMYLCASSPPAQGNEKLFFGSGTQLSVL.

This rearrangement joins TRBV5-1 to TRBJ2-3; the D is unclear. V was cut by 3 bases and J by 4 bases, with 15 bases left in between. CDR3 length: 15 amino acids. The germline V gene has CDR1 SGHRS and CDR2 YFSETQ. The DNA for the CDR3 is TGCGCCAGCAGCTCTGGGCCGAAGAAGCCAGATACGCAGTATTTT. Translation: CASSSGPKKPDTQYF.

The J gene is TRBJ1-4, the V gene TRBV2; 7 bases are a match to TRBD1. Trimming took 8 bases from V and 7 from J; bases not matched to a gene: 7. The germline CDR1 and CDR2 sequences are SNHLY and FYNNEI. This CDR3 is built from 13 residues. As DNA, the CDR3 is TGTGCCAGCTCAGACAGGGTGACTGAAAAACTGTTTTTT. This sequence encodes CASSDRVTEKLFF.

This clone is a singleton in its sample. V gene TRBV10-3 combines with J gene TRBJ2-1; 7 nucleotides match TRBD2. CDR1 is ENHRY, CDR2 SYGVKD, per germline. V lost 4 bases to trimming and J lost 0 bases; unmatched junction nucleotides: 9. The CDR3 totals 17 residues. The DNA for the CDR3 is TGTGCCATCAGTGCGGGGGGACCGATGAACTCCTACAATGAGCAGTTCTTC. It codes for CAISAGGPMNSYNEQFF.

Points on this clone: Within the sample, other DNA sequences also encode this same CDR3. The CDR3 is CASSPRGGDGYTF. The CDR3 DNA reads as TGTGCCAGCTCACCACGGGGCGGGGATGGCTACACCTTC. The J gene is TRBJ1-2, the V gene TRBV18, with a possible D match to TRBD1 (5 bases). The CDR3 is 13 amino acids. Looked up from germline, CDR1 is KGHSH and CDR2 is LQKENI. Trimming left V 1 base short and J 6 bases short, with 9 bases between.

V is TRBV5-1 and J is TRBJ1-6, with no clear D. The ends were cut back, 4 bases at V and 11 bases at J, with 22 bases in the middle. This CDR3 contains 16 residues. Germline CDR1 SGHRS, CDR2 YFSETQ. The CDR3 DNA reads TGCGCCAGCAGCCTGACGAGTGTGGGAGGTTCCACACCCCTCCACTTT. This codes for CASSLTSVGGSTPLHF.

The V call is TRBV3-1 (or the pseudogene TRBV3-2), the J call TRBJ1-3, with no clear D. The CDR3 has 15 amino acids. Trimming took 3 bases from V and 0 from J, leaving 9 bases between them. Per the germline V gene, CDR1 is LGHDT and CDR2 is YNNKEL (reference sequence). For the CDR3, the DNA is TGTGCCAGCAGCCAGCAATCGGTCTCTGGAAACACCATATATTTT. Residues: CASSQQSVSGNTIYF.

This clone was counted once. The rearrangement joins TRBV19 to TRBJ1-3; the D is unclear. The V gene lost 5 bases and the J gene lost 0 bases, with 8 bases spanning the gap. The CDR3 sequence is 14 residues long. The V gene's germline CDR1 is LNHDA and CDR2 SQIVND (reference sequence). The CDR3 coding sequence is TGTGCCAGTAGTGAGTCTTACTCTGGAAACACCATATATTTT. Translating it yields CASSESYSGNTIYF.

The CDR3: CASSVLPGQGSYNEQFF. The CDR3 DNA sequence: TGTGCCAGCAGCGTGTTACCCGGGCAGGGGTCCTACAATGAGCAGTTCTTC. V gene TRBV9 combines with J gene TRBJ2-1; tentative D call: TRBD1 (6 bases). Per germline, CDR1 SGDLS and CDR2 YYNGEE. The CDR3 consists of 17 residues. Trimming removed 2 bases from V and 1 base from J, with 16 bases in between.

CDR3 in DNA: TGCGCCAGCAGCATCGCGGGGGGAGTTTTAGGCTACACCTTC. Its protein product is CASSIAGGVLGYTF. The chain joins TRBV5-1 to TRBJ1-2; the D gene is possibly TRBD1 (5 bases). The ends were cut back, 4 bases at V and 8 bases at J, with 18 bases in the middle. Per germline, CDR1 SGHRS and CDR2 YFSETQ. This CDR3 region has 14 residues.

The chain uses TRBV19 and TRBJ2-1, with D possibly TRBD2 on 5 matching bases. The CDR3 covers 13 residues. Trimming removed 6 bases at V and 8 bases at J, with 14 bases between. CDR1 and CDR2 from the germline V gene are LNHDA and SQIVND (reference sequence). This chain's CDR3 is CASSHASGYEQFF. The CDR3 DNA reads TGTGCCAGTAGCCATGCGTCGGGGTATGAGCAGTTCTTC.

The sample holds one count of this clone. The chain joins TRBV2 to TRBJ1-1; D may be TRBD1 (5 bases). The CDR3 runs 13 residues. V was clipped by 3 bases and J by 4 bases, with 9 bases between them. Germline CDR1 is SNHLY and CDR2 is FYNNEI. Here the CDR3 reads CASSEVGGTEAFF. The CDR3 bases are TGTGCCAGCAGTGAGGTGGGGGGCACTGAAGCTTTCTTT.

The chain combines TRBV4-2 with TRBJ1-1; perhaps TRBD1 as D (6 bases). The V and J ends lost 0 bases and 1 base respectively, with 12 bases between them. CDR3 length: 16 amino acids. Germline V lookup: CDR1 LGHNA, CDR2 YNFKEQ. The CDR3 DNA reads as TGTGCCAGCAGCCAAGATCCCAGGGGCGGGAACACTGAAGCTTTCTTT. As protein: CASSQDPRGGNTEAFF.

The J gene is TRBJ1-1, the V gene TRBV5-4; 7 nucleotides align to TRBD1. The V segment lost 4 bases and the J segment 5 bases; nucleotides outside the gene matches: 5. Germline assignment: CDR1 SGHNT and CDR2 YYREEE (reference sequence). The CDR3 runs to 13 residues. CDR3: CASSPRGATEAFF. The CDR3 region has the DNA TGTGCCAGCAGCCCCAGGGGGGCGACTGAAGCTTTCTTT.

The gene calls are TRBV19 and TRBJ2-1; no firm D call. The germline V gene has CDR1 LNHDA and CDR2 SQIVND (reference sequence). V dropped 5 bases and J dropped 8 bases, with 19 bases sitting between them. The CDR3 is 15 amino acids. The CDR3 protein is CASSADLGSSDEQFF. The DNA of the CDR3 is TGTGCCAGTAGTGCAGACTTGGGTAGTTCGGATGAGCAGTTCTTC.

The chain joins TRBV15 to TRBJ2-7; possibly TRBD1 for D (6 bases). CDR3 size: 13 residues. Germline assignment: CDR1 LNHNV and CDR2 YYDKDF (reference sequence). V was cut by 3 bases and J by 3 bases, with 9 bases left in between. The CDR3 loop is CATSRGRGYEQYF. The CDR3 region has the DNA TGTGCCACCAGCAGGGGCAGGGGCTACGAGCAGTACTTC. Full variable domain (outside the CDR3, taken from reference TRBV15 and TRBJ2-7): DAMVIQNPRYQVTQFGKPVTLSCSQTLNHNVMYWYQQKSSQAPKLLFHYYDKDFNNEADTPDNFQSRRPNTSFCFLDIRSPGLGDTAMYLCATSRGRGYEQYFGPGTRLTVT.

V is TRBV5-1 and J is TRBJ2-7; D is possibly TRBD1 (5 bases). CDR3 size: 13 residues. The V gene's germline CDR1 is SGHRS and CDR2 YFSETQ. The V end was cut by 4 bases, the J end by 2 bases, with 10 bases between. The CDR3 here is CASSEPTAYEQYF. CDR3 sequence (DNA): TGCGCCAGCAGCGAGCCGACAGCCTACGAGCAGTACTTC.

The chain links TRBV15 to TRBJ2-2; D unresolved. V lost 1 base to trimming and J lost 8 bases, with 11 bases between them. This CDR3 comprises 14 residues. Germline loops: CDR1 LNHNV, CDR2 YYDKDF (reference sequence). The CDR3 bases are TGTGCCACCAGCAGAGGCGTTGAACGAGGGGAGCTGTTTTTT. Its translation: CATSRGVERGELFF.

The chain is built from TRBV28 and TRBJ1-6; D remains ambiguous. The CDR3 extends over 16 amino acids. V was shortened by 0 bases and J by 2 bases, with 8 bases between the two germline ends. Per germline, CDR1 MDHEN and CDR2 SYDVKM. The CDR3 DNA follows: TGTGCCAGCAGTTTATGGGAGTCGGCCTATAATTCACCCCTCCACTTT. It encodes CASSLWESAYNSPLHF.

CDR3: CASSPGTGGLNTEAFF. The CDR3 DNA sequence: TGCGCCAGCAGCCCAGGGACAGGGGGCCTGAACACTGAAGCTTTCTTT. This rearrangement joins TRBV4-1 to TRBJ1-1; 12 positions agree with TRBD1. The CDR3 runs to 16 residues. V was pared by 4 bases and J by 0 bases, with 3 bases of the junction left unmatched. Germline loops: CDR1 MGHRA, CDR2 YSYEKL.

The chain uses TRBV27 and TRBJ2-7, with D perhaps TRBD1 (6 bases). CDR1 and CDR2 from the germline V gene are MNHEY and SMNVEV (reference sequence). V was pared by 4 bases and J by 2 bases, with 18 bases between. The CDR3 has 16 amino acids. DNA for the CDR3: TGTGCCAGCAGTTCCACCCCCGGGACAAGAACCTACGAGCAGTACTTC. Amino acids: CASSSTPGTRTYEQYF.